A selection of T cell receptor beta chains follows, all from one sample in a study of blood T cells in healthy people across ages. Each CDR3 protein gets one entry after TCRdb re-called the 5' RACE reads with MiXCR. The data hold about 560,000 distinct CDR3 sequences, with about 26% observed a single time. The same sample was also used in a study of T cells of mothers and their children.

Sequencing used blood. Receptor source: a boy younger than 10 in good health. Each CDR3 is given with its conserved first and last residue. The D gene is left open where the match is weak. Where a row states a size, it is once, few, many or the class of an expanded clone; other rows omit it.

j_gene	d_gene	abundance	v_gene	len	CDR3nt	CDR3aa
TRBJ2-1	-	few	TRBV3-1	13	TGTGCCAGCAGCCTACCCCTTTCCGCTGAGCAGTTCTTC	CASSLPLSAEQFF
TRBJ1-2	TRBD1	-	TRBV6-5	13	TGTGCCAGCACTCAGGACAGGGGAGGCGGCTACACCTTC	CASTQDRGGGYTF
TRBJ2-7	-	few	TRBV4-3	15	TGCGCCAGCAGCCAGGGTGTTGGCGACTACTACGAGCAGTACTTC	CASSQGVGDYYEQYF
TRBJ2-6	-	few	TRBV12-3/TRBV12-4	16	TGTGCCAGCAGTCCGTTCGGGGGACCTGGGGCCAACGTCCTGACTTTC	CASSPFGGPGANVLTF
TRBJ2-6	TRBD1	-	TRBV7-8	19	TGTGCCAGCAGCTTAAACATCGGACAGGGGGCGCGGGGGGCCAACGTCCTGACTTTC	CASSLNIGQGARGANVLTF
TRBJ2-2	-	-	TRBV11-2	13	TGTGCCAGCAGCTACCGACAAACCGGGGAGCTGTTTTTT	CASSYRQTGELFF
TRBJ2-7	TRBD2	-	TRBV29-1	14	TGCAGCGTAGTCAGGGGGACTAGCGACTACGAGCAGTACTTC	CSVVRGTSDYEQYF
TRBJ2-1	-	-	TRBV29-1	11	TGCAGCGTTGAACCGGTAGCGGAGCAGTTCTTC	CSVEPVAEQFF
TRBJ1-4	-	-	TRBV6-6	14	TGTGCCAGCAGTTCAGGGCGGGGAGATGAAAAACTGTTTTTT	CASSSGRGDEKLFF
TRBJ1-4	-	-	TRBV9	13	TGTGCCAGCAGCGCTGGAGGAAACGAAAAACTGTTTTTT	CASSAGGNEKLFF
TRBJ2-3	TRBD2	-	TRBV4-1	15	TGCGCCAGCAGCCAAGTGGGACTAGGTCCGGATACGCAGTATTTT	CASSQVGLGPDTQYF
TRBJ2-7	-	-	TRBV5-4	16	TGTGCCAGCAGCCATGCCGGCGGGACCCTAGCCCACGAGCAGTACTTC	CASSHAGGTLAHEQYF
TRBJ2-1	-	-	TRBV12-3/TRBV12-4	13	TGTGCCAGCAGTTTAGGGGAGCGGGCCCAGCAGTTCTTC	CASSLGERAQQFF
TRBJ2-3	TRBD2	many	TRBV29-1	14	TGCAGCGGTTTGACTAGCGACAGCACAGATACGCAGTATTTT	CSGLTSDSTDTQYF
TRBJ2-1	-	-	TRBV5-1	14	TGCGCCAGCAGCTCCGGGTCTCTAAACAATGAGCAGTTCTTC	CASSSGSLNNEQFF
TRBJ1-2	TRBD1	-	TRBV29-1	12	TGCAGCATCCGGGACAGGGCTGAAGGCTACACCTTC	CSIRDRAEGYTF
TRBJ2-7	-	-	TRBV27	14	TGTGCCAGCAGTTTAGTCGGCCCCGACTACGAGCAGTACTTC	CASSLVGPDYEQYF
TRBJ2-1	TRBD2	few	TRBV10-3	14	TGTGCCATCAGAAAACTAGCGGATAACAATGAGCAGTTCTTC	CAIRKLADNNEQFF
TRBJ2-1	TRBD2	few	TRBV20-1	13	TGCAGTGCTAGCGGACTAGCTTGGAATGAGCAGTTCTTC	CSASGLAWNEQFF
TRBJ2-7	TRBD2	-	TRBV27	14	TGTGCCAGCAGTTGGCGGGGGGGTTCCTACGAGCAGTACTTC	CASSWRGGSYEQYF
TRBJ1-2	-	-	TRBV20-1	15	TGCAGTGCTAGAGAGGACTACGAGGTTGCCTATGGCTACACCTTC	CSAREDYEVAYGYTF
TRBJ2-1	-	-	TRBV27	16	TGTGCCAGCAGTTTATCAGCCCCTTCTGAATACAATGAGCAGTTCTTC	CASSLSAPSEYNEQFF
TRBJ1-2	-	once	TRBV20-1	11	TGCAGTCAGACCCGACTTGGGGGCTACACCTTC	CSQTRLGGYTF
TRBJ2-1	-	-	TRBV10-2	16	TGCGCCAGCAGTGTTCCCGCGGAGGGAATGACGCATGAGCAGTTCTTC	CASSVPAEGMTHEQFF
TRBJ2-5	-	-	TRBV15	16	TGTGCCACCAGCAGAGATCCAGGACAGAGGGAGGAGACCCAGTACTTC	CATSRDPGQREETQYF
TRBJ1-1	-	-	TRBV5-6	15	TGTGCCAGCAGCCAGAGAACAGGGCGTCTAACTGAAGCTTTCTTT	CASSQRTGRLTEAFF
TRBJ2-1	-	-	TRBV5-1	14	TGCGCCAGCAGCCCCGGACAGATCTACAATGAGCAGTTCTTC	CASSPGQIYNEQFF
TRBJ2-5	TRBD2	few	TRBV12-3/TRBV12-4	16	TGTGCCAGCAGCCCCGCCGGACTAGCGGGAGCTGGGGAGCAGTACTTC	CASSPAGLAGAGEQYF
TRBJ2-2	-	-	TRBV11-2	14	TGTGCCAGCAGCTTATTTCAGGGAACCGGGGAGCTGTTTTTT	CASSLFQGTGELFF
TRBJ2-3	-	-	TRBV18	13	TGTGCCAGCTCTACAGGGCTAGCTGATACGCAGTATTTT	CASSTGLADTQYF
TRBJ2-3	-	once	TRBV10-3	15	TGTGCCATCAGTGAAGGGCCCCCGGCTTCAGATACGCAGTATTTT	CAISEGPPASDTQYF
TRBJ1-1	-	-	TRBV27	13	TGTGCCAGCAGTTTTGTAGGGGGTACTGAAGCTTTCTTT	CASSFVGGTEAFF
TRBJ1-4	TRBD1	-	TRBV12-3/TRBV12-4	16	TGTGCCAGCAGTTTTACCTCGGGACAGGGTAATGAAAAACTGTTTTTT	CASSFTSGQGNEKLFF
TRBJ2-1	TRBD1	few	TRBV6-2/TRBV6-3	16	TGTGCCAGCAGTCGCACAGGGGCCCTTACCTACAATGAGCAGTTCTTC	CASSRTGALTYNEQFF
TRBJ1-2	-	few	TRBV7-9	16	TGTGCCAGCAGCTTATTTCAGCGTCAGAGCTCATATGGCTACACCTTC	CASSLFQRQSSYGYTF
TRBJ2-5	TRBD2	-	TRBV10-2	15	TGCGCCAGCAGTGTAGCGGGGGGGGATCAAGAGACCCAGTACTTC	CASSVAGGDQETQYF
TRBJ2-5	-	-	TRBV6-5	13	TGTGCCAGCGCGATGGGGTCCCCAGAGACCCAGTACTTC	CASAMGSPETQYF
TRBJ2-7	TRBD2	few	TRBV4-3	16	TGCGCCAGCAGCCAAGAATTTCGGACTAGTATCTACGAGCAGTACTTC	CASSQEFRTSIYEQYF
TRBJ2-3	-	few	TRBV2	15	TGTGCCAGCAGCACTGGGACCGGTGGTACAGATACGCAGTATTTT	CASSTGTGGTDTQYF
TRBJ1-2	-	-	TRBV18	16	TGTGCCAGCTCACCATTTTCGACAGGATCGAACTATGGCTACACCTTC	CASSPFSTGSNYGYTF
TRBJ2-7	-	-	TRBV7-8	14	TGTGCCAGCAGCTTTTTTCGTTGGGACTACGAGCAGTACTTC	CASSFFRWDYEQYF
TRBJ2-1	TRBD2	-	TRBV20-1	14	TGCAGTGCTAGTGGTAGCGGGGGGGCGAATGAGCAGTTCTTC	CSASGSGGANEQFF
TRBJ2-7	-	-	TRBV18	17	TGTGCCAGCTCACCGCCCGGACAGTTAGTTGACAATTACGAGCAGTACTTC	CASSPPGQLVDNYEQYF
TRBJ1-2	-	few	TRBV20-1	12	TGCAGTGCTAGCTACGGTCGGGATGGCTACACCTTC	CSASYGRDGYTF
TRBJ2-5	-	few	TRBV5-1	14	TGCGCCAGCAGCCCCGGCAGGGTCGATGAGACCCAGTACTTC	CASSPGRVDETQYF
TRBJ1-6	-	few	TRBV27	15	TGTGCCAGCAGTTTTGGGGACAATCGGAATTCACCCCTCCACTTT	CASSFGDNRNSPLHF
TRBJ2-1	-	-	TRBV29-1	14	TGCAGCTCCCGGGGAAGGGAAAGTTACAATGAGCAGTTCTTC	CSSRGRESYNEQFF
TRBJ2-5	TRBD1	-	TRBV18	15	TGTGCCAGCTCACCATTGACAGGGTACCAAGAGACCCAGTACTTC	CASSPLTGYQETQYF
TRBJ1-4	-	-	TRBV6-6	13	TGTGCCAGCAGTTACAGACTTAATGAAAAACTGTTTTTT	CASSYRLNEKLFF
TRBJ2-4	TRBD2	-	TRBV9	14	TGTGCCAGCAGCGCAGGCAGCGGGGGGGACATTCAGTACTTC	CASSAGSGGDIQYF